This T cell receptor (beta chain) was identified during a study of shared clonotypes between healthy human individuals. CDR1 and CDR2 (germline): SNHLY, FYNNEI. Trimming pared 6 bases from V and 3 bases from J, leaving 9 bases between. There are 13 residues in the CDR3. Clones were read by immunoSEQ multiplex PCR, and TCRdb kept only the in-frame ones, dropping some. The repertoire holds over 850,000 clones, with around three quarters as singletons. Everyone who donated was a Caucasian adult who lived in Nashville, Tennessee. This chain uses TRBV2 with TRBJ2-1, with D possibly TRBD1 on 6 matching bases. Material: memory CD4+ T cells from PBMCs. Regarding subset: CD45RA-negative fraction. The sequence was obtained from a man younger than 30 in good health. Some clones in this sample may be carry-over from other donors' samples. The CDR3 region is CASRTGFYNEQFF. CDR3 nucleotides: TGTGCCAGCAGGACAGGATTCTACAATGAGCAGTTCTTC. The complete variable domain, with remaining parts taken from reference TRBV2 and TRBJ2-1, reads EPEVTQTPSHQVTQMGQEVILRCVPISNHLYFYWYRQILGQKVEFLVSFYNNEISEKSEIFDDQFSVERPDGSNFTLKIRSTKLEDSAMYFCASRTGFYNEQFFGPGTRLTVL.